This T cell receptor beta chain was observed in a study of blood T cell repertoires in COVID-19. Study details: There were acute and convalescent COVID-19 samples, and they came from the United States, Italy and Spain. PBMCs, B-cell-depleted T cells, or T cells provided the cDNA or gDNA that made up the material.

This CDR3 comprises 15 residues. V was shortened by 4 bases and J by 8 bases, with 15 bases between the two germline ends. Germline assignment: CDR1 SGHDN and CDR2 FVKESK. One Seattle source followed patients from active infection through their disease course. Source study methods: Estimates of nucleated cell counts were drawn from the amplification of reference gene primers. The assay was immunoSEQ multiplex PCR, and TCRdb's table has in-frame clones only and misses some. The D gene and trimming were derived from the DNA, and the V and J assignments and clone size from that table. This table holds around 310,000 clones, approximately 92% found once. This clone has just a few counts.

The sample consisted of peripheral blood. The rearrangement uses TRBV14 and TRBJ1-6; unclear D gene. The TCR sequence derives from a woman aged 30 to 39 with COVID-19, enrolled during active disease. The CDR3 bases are TGTGCCAGCAGCCTTCTAGGAGGCCCCCATTCACCCCTCCACTTT. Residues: CASSLLGGPHSPLHF.